The rows below give T cell receptor beta chains drawn from one sample of a study of regulatory T cells in long-lasting Graves disease. One entry per CDR3 protein results from TCRdb running MiXCR on the multiplex PCR reads. The repertoire consists of roughly 400,000 distinct CDR3 sequences, with about 15% occurring once and the leading ten covering 23%. This same sample was also part of a study on T cells in Graves' hyperthyroidism and ophthalmopathy.

The source material was peripheral blood mononuclear cells (PBMCs), sampled at new diagnosis, from a patient treated with antithyroid drugs. The source is a woman under 30 with Graves disease. Each CDR3 is given with its conserved first and last residue. The order of the fields is D gene, clone size, J gene, V gene, CDR3 protein, CDR3 DNA. D genes are given only for firm matches. For some rows the clone size is stated as once, few or many, or as a class when expanded; others skip it.

D gene: TRBD2
clone size: few
J gene: TRBJ2-3
V gene: TRBV4-3
CDR3 protein: CASSRLAGATDTQYF
CDR3 DNA: TGCGCCAGCAGCCGCCTAGCGGGAGCGACAGATACGCAGTATTTT

D gene: .
clone size: .
J gene: TRBJ1-5
V gene: TRBV20-1
CDR3 protein: CSASAGSVNQPQHF
CDR3 DNA: TGCAGTGCTTCGGCGGGCAGTGTCAATCAGCCCCAGCATTTT

D gene: .
clone size: .
J gene: TRBJ2-4
V gene: TRBV27
CDR3 protein: CASSLSRMETNIQYF
CDR3 DNA: TGTGCCAGCAGTTTATCCAGGATGGAAACGAACATTCAGTACTTC

D gene: .
clone size: .
J gene: TRBJ1-3
V gene: TRBV5-1
CDR3 protein: CASSLEGDIGNTIYF
CDR3 DNA: TGCGCCAGCAGCTTGGAGGGGGATATTGGAAACACCATATATTTT

D gene: .
clone size: many
J gene: TRBJ1-1
V gene: TRBV28
CDR3 protein: CASSLPGTVNTEAFF
CDR3 DNA: TGTGCCAGCAGTTTACCCGGGACTGTAAACACTGAAGCTTTCTTT

D gene: .
clone size: many
J gene: TRBJ2-7
V gene: TRBV11-2
CDR3 protein: CASSQLGRAYEQYF
CDR3 DNA: TGTGCCAGCAGCCAGCTAGGCAGGGCCTACGAGCAGTACTTC

D gene: TRBD2
clone size: many
J gene: TRBJ2-7
V gene: TRBV5-5
CDR3 protein: CASSGGIVREAYEQYF
CDR3 DNA: TGTGCCAGCAGCGGGGGGATTGTGCGGGAGGCGTACGAGCAGTACTTC

D gene: TRBD2
clone size: many
J gene: TRBJ2-1
V gene: TRBV12-3/TRBV12-4
CDR3 protein: CASSPRLAGGPDEQFF
CDR3 DNA: TGTGCCAGCAGCCCTCGACTAGCGGGAGGGCCTGATGAGCAGTTCTTC

D gene: .
clone size: many
J gene: TRBJ1-1
V gene: TRBV14
CDR3 protein: CASSQARGTEAFF
CDR3 DNA: TGTGCCAGCAGCCAAGCAAGGGGGACCGAAGCTTTCTTT

D gene: .
clone size: .
J gene: TRBJ2-1
V gene: TRBV7-9
CDR3 protein: CASGRRDRRNEQFF
CDR3 DNA: TGTGCCAGCGGTAGAAGGGACCGGAGAAATGAGCAGTTCTTC

D gene: .
clone size: .
J gene: TRBJ2-5
V gene: TRBV7-2
CDR3 protein: CASSLARGAGETQYF
CDR3 DNA: TGTGCCAGCAGCTTAGCAAGGGGCGCCGGGGAGACCCAGTACTTC

D gene: .
clone size: many
J gene: TRBJ2-7
V gene: TRBV7-2
CDR3 protein: CASSLTVSSYEQYF
CDR3 DNA: TGTGCCAGCAGCTTAACTGTGAGCTCCTACGAGCAGTACTTC

D gene: .
clone size: many
J gene: TRBJ2-2
V gene: TRBV30
CDR3 protein: CAWTTGTELFF
CDR3 DNA: TGTGCCTGGACCACCGGGACGGAGCTGTTTTTT

D gene: .
clone size: many
J gene: TRBJ2-5
V gene: TRBV24-1
CDR3 protein: CATSLGDTQETQYF
CDR3 DNA: TGTGCCACCAGTCTGGGGGACACGCAAGAGACCCAGTACTTC

D gene: TRBD1
clone size: many
J gene: TRBJ1-1
V gene: TRBV20-1
CDR3 protein: CSATPGTATLMNTEAFF
CDR3 DNA: TGCAGTGCTACACCCGGGACAGCGACTCTAATGAACACTGAAGCTTTCTTT

D gene: TRBD1
clone size: few
J gene: TRBJ2-2
V gene: TRBV6-5
CDR3 protein: CASSYPMDRGGELFF
CDR3 DNA: TGTGCCAGCAGTTACCCTATGGACAGGGGCGGGGAGCTGTTTTTT

D gene: TRBD1
clone size: .
J gene: TRBJ2-7
V gene: TRBV6-2/TRBV6-3
CDR3 protein: CASSYRDRDYEQYF
CDR3 DNA: TGTGCCAGCAGTTACCGGGACAGGGACTACGAGCAGTATTTC

D gene: .
clone size: many
J gene: TRBJ1-5
V gene: TRBV18
CDR3 protein: CASSRLSDNQPQHF
CDR3 DNA: TGTGCCAGCTCACGTTTATCAGACAATCAGCCCCAGCATTTT

D gene: TRBD1
clone size: .
J gene: TRBJ2-7
V gene: TRBV25-1
CDR3 protein: CASSDSIPGQGFYEQYF
CDR3 DNA: TGTGCCAGCAGTGATTCTATCCCGGGACAGGGGTTCTACGAGCAGTACTTC

D gene: .
clone size: many
J gene: TRBJ2-7
V gene: TRBV2
CDR3 protein: CASTKDGGFYEQYF
CDR3 DNA: TGTGCCAGCACAAAGGATGGGGGTTTCTACGAGCAGTACTTC

D gene: .
clone size: once
J gene: TRBJ1-2
V gene: TRBV5-6
CDR3 protein: CASSRPEGSGYTF
CDR3 DNA: TGTGCCAGCAGCCGACCGGAAGGGTCTGGCTACACCTTC

D gene: TRBD1
clone size: few
J gene: TRBJ2-1
V gene: TRBV28
CDR3 protein: CASSLYGQGAINNEQFF
CDR3 DNA: TGTGCCAGCAGTTTATACGGACAGGGGGCGATCAACAATGAGCAGTTCTTC

D gene: TRBD2
clone size: many
J gene: TRBJ2-1
V gene: TRBV27
CDR3 protein: CASSDRDYHNEQFF
CDR3 DNA: TGTGCCAGCAGTGACCGGGACTACCACAATGAGCAGTTCTTC

D gene: .
clone size: few
J gene: TRBJ2-1
V gene: TRBV27
CDR3 protein: CASSLKGWGTEQFF
CDR3 DNA: TGTGCCAGCAGTTTAAAGGGCTGGGGTACTGAGCAGTTCTTC

D gene: TRBD1
clone size: many
J gene: TRBJ1-1
V gene: TRBV7-9
CDR3 protein: CASTTADRGRETEAFF
CDR3 DNA: TGTGCCAGCACCACCGCCGACAGGGGGCGGGAAACTGAAGCTTTCTTT

D gene: TRBD2
clone size: many
J gene: TRBJ2-3
V gene: TRBV20-1
CDR3 protein: CSASPGLAGAADTQYF
CDR3 DNA: TGCAGTGCTAGTCCGGGACTAGCGGGAGCTGCAGATACGCAGTATTTT

D gene: TRBD2
clone size: .
J gene: TRBJ2-1
V gene: TRBV5-1
CDR3 protein: CASSFQLAGGNEQFF
CDR3 DNA: TGCGCCAGCAGCTTTCAACTAGCGGGAGGGAATGAGCAGTTCTTC

D gene: TRBD2
clone size: .
J gene: TRBJ2-3
V gene: TRBV7-3
CDR3 protein: CASSPGLVRDTQYF
CDR3 DNA: TGTGCCAGCAGCCCCGGACTAGTCCGGGATACGCAGTATTTT

D gene: .
clone size: .
J gene: TRBJ2-4
V gene: TRBV11-2
CDR3 protein: CASSLDGYNEQSF
CDR3 DNA: TGTGCCAGCAGCTTAGATGGGTATAATGAGCAGTCCTTC

D gene: .
clone size: many
J gene: TRBJ2-7
V gene: TRBV11-2
CDR3 protein: CASSLDRAGSYYEQYF
CDR3 DNA: TGTGCCAGCAGCTTAGATCGGGCGGGCTCTTACTACGAGCAGTACTTC

D gene: .
clone size: many
J gene: TRBJ2-4
V gene: TRBV27
CDR3 protein: CASSLRKNIQYF
CDR3 DNA: TGTGCCAGCAGTTTACGTAAAAACATTCAGTACTTC

D gene: TRBD1
clone size: many
J gene: TRBJ2-5
V gene: TRBV20-1
CDR3 protein: CSALGQDQETQYF
CDR3 DNA: TGCAGTGCTCTCGGACAGGACCAAGAGACCCAGTACTTC

D gene: TRBD1
clone size: many
J gene: TRBJ2-5
V gene: TRBV20-1
CDR3 protein: CSAGRTGGAETQYF
CDR3 DNA: TGCAGTGCTGGACGGACAGGGGGCGCTGAGACCCAGTACTTC